One T cell receptor (beta chain) is described in this entry. This sample is drawn from a study of beta chain features in type 1 diabetes. TCRB transcripts that were expressed got sequenced, as all of the isolated RNA had been reverse transcribed. Produced via immunoSEQ multiplex PCR; TCRdb's table is partial and in-frame only. The table has 300,000 to 350,000 clones, around 8% seen once. Germline-derived CDR1 and CDR2 are SGHDT and YYEEEE. V lost 1 base to trimming and J lost 5 bases, with 7 bases between them. The CDR3 is 12 residues long. The chain employs TRBV5-6 and TRBJ2-7, with D maybe TRBD1 (5 bases). This TCR was recovered from a young woman in good health. Material for sequencing was central memory CD4+ T cells from blood. The CDR3 protein is CASSLKGHEQYF. The CDR3 DNA follows: TGTGCCAGCAGCTTGAAGGGGCACGAGCAGTACTTC.